The source of this T cell receptor (beta chain) is a study of blood T cells in healthy people across ages. V lost 4 bases and J 2 bases, leaving 14 bases between the germline ends. In germline, CDR1 is MNHEY, CDR2 SMNVEV (reference sequence). The CDR3 loop spans 15 amino acids. This clonotype has only a few counts. The authors ran a second PCR of 7 to 11 cycles using a sample-barcoded 5' primer and a J-beta primer mix. From the 5' RACE reads, TCRdb called clonotypes with MiXCR, one entry per CDR3 protein. Among hundreds of thousands of distinct CDR3 sequences listed, over 40% were seen once. Source material: blood. This sequence originates from an elderly man in good health. V and J are TRBV27 and TRBJ2-5; tentatively, D is TRBD1 or TRBD2 (5 bases each). The CDR3 sequence is CASSSPGTAQETQYF. The CDR3 DNA reads as TGTGCCAGCAGTTCCCCGGGGACGGCACAAGAGACCCAGTACTTC.